This paragraph covers one T cell receptor beta chain sequence. Measured with immunoSEQ multiplex PCR; TCRdb has only the in-frame clones, and not every one. The sample includes 250,000 or so clones, around nine tenths of them seen just once. This entry belongs to a study of blood T cell repertoires in COVID-19. V shed 7 bases and J 2 bases; nucleotides not matched to a gene: 9. The CDR3 covers 15 residues. CDR1 SEHNR and CDR2 FQNEAQ come from the germline V gene (reference sequence). The clonotype originates from a man younger than 45 with COVID-19, enrolled during active disease. Sequenced input: peripheral blood. The genes are TRBV7-9 and TRBJ2-3, with 7 bases lining up with TRBD2. The CDR3 reads CASMLLRGSTDTQYF. Here the CDR3 DNA reads TGTGCCAGCATGCTTTTGCGGGGGTCCACAGATACGCAGTATTTT.